This T cell receptor beta chain derives from a study of blood T cell repertoires in COVID-19. Study background: Collection of acute and convalescent COVID-19 samples took place in the United States, Italy and Spain. The cDNA or gDNA used as material had been derived from T cells, B-cell-depleted T cells, or PBMCs.

The CDR3 length is 15 residues. Germline V gene sequence: CDR1 SGDLS, CDR2 YYNGEE. V shed 4 bases and J shed 2 bases, with 15 bases lying between them. The repertoire was sequenced with immunoSEQ multiplex PCR; TCRdb's copy has only in-frame clones and lacks some. Seen here are more than 150,000 clones, approximately 87% observed once, and the top ten hold approximately 4%. Sample: peripheral blood. The receptor was isolated from a woman in her 70s with acute or convalescent COVID-19. The V and J genes are TRBV9 and TRBJ1-2; D is perhaps TRBD1 (6 bases). The CDR3 region has the DNA TGTGCCAGCAGCCCGCAGGGGCAGGCAAACTATGGCTACACCTTC. Residues: CASSPQGQANYGYTF.